The T cell receptor (beta chain) under discussion was sequenced for a study of OX40 agonist ivuxolimab in advanced cancers. Study at large: Cancers in dose escalation were hepatocellular, melanoma, renal cell and head and neck. With a range of roughly 20 to 85, age averaged about 59 years, and roughly 80% were male.

The method was immunoSEQ multiplex PCR; TCRdb's version includes in-frame clones alone and lacks a portion of them. The data show fewer than 130,000 clones, around nine tenths seen once. Study observations and caveats: Undetermined was the antigen specificity of the expanded peripheral T cells.

Trimming pared 2 bases from V and 8 bases from J, leaving 9 bases between. Per the germline V gene, CDR1 is MNHEY and CDR2 is SMNVEV (reference sequence). The CDR3 length is 13 residues. Regarding this clone: Its specificity is not known.

Material: CD4+ or CD8+ T cells sorted from blood, obtained in a trial of the OX40 agonist ivuxolimab. This TCR was recovered from an adult with an advanced solid tumor such as melanoma, head and neck, liver or kidney cancer. The chain has TRBV27 and TRBJ1-4; D remains unclear. The chain's CDR3 is CASSLSGWEKLFF. CDR3 coding DNA: TGTGCCAGCAGTTTAAGCGGTTGGGAAAAACTGTTTTTT.